The rows below give T cell receptor beta chains drawn from one sample of a study of blood T cell repertoires in COVID-19. This table comes from immunoSEQ multiplex PCR, and its TCRdb copy is limited to in-frame clones, with some not included. The sample has more than 25,000 clones; more than 75% are singletons. Sample: peripheral blood. These receptor sequences come from a man between 65 and 85 years old with active or convalescent COVID-19. CDR3s include the opening cysteine and the closing phenylalanine or tryptophan. The order of the fields is D gene, V gene, J gene, clone size, CDR3 DNA, CDR3 protein. A D gene is named only where the DNA matches it firmly. Where a row states a size, it is once, few, many or the class of an expanded clone; other rows omit it.

D gene: TRBD2; V gene: TRBV6-6; J gene: TRBJ2-1; clone size: -; CDR3 DNA: TGTGCCAGCAGTTACTCCGGGACTAGCGGGAGTTATGAGCAGTTCTTC; CDR3 protein: CASSYSGTSGSYEQFF
D gene: TRBD1; V gene: TRBV18; J gene: TRBJ2-3; clone size: -; CDR3 DNA: TGTGCCAGCTCACCTGGACAGGATGGAGAATGGGTCACAGATACGCAGTATTTT; CDR3 protein: CASSPGQDGEWVTDTQYF
D gene: -; V gene: TRBV7-9; J gene: TRBJ1-1; clone size: -; CDR3 DNA: TGTGCCAGCAGCTCGTCGACAGGCACTGAAGCTTTCTTT; CDR3 protein: CASSSSTGTEAFF
D gene: TRBD2; V gene: TRBV3-1/TRBV3-2; J gene: TRBJ2-5; clone size: -; CDR3 DNA: TGTGCCAGCAGCCCAGGGTCGGGGGGGGCGACACAAGAGACCCAGTACTTC; CDR3 protein: CASSPGSGGATQETQYF
D gene: TRBD1; V gene: TRBV5-6; J gene: TRBJ1-2; clone size: few; CDR3 DNA: TGTGCCAGCAGCTTGATCGACAGGGTTCGGTATGGCTACACCTTC; CDR3 protein: CASSLIDRVRYGYTF
D gene: TRBD2; V gene: TRBV5-1; J gene: TRBJ2-2; clone size: -; CDR3 DNA: TGCGCCAGCAGCCCGGGGGGGGGCGCAAACACCGGGGAGCTGTTTTTT; CDR3 protein: CASSPGGGANTGELFF
D gene: TRBD2; V gene: TRBV29-1; J gene: TRBJ2-1; clone size: -; CDR3 DNA: TGCAGCTCGAGGGCTAGCGGGAGCTCCTACAATGAGCAGTTCTTC; CDR3 protein: CSSRASGSSYNEQFF
D gene: TRBD2; V gene: TRBV15; J gene: TRBJ2-7; clone size: -; CDR3 DNA: TGTGCCACCAGCAGAGGGAGAATAGCGGGGGTCGGTCGGCAGTACTTC; CDR3 protein: CATSRGRIAGVGRQYF
D gene: -; V gene: TRBV7-9; J gene: TRBJ1-1; clone size: -; CDR3 DNA: TGTGCCAGCAGCTTAAACCCGGCTGAAGCTTTCTTT; CDR3 protein: CASSLNPAEAFF
D gene: -; V gene: TRBV19; J gene: TRBJ2-2; clone size: -; CDR3 DNA: TGTGCCAGTAGTATTCAGGTCACCGGGGAGCTGTTTTTT; CDR3 protein: CASSIQVTGELFF
D gene: TRBD1; V gene: TRBV2; J gene: TRBJ2-2; clone size: -; CDR3 DNA: TGTGCCAGCAGAGGGGGATTGGGACAGGGATACACCGGGGAGCTGTTTTTT; CDR3 protein: CASRGGLGQGYTGELFF
D gene: -; V gene: TRBV5-1; J gene: TRBJ2-1; clone size: -; CDR3 DNA: TGCGCCAGCAGCCCCGGGGGGCCCTTATCCAATGAGCAGTTCTTC; CDR3 protein: CASSPGGPLSNEQFF
D gene: -; V gene: TRBV18; J gene: TRBJ1-5; clone size: -; CDR3 DNA: TGTGCCAGCTCACCACAGGGGCCGCAGAATCAGCCCCAGCATTTT; CDR3 protein: CASSPQGPQNQPQHF
D gene: -; V gene: TRBV3-1/TRBV3-2; J gene: TRBJ2-5; clone size: -; CDR3 DNA: TGTGCCAGCAGCCTCGGAGGGGGGGCGGGAGCGGCGGAGACCCAGTACTTC; CDR3 protein: CASSLGGGAGAAETQYF
D gene: TRBD2; V gene: TRBV14; J gene: TRBJ2-3; clone size: -; CDR3 DNA: TGTGCCAGCAGCCAAGATAGTAGCGGGGGCCCGCGGAATACGCAGTATTTT; CDR3 protein: CASSQDSSGGPRNTQYF
D gene: -; V gene: TRBV6-2/TRBV6-3; J gene: TRBJ1-4; clone size: -; CDR3 DNA: TGTGCCAGCAGTTCCTTCACTGGGGCAGATGAAAAACTGTTTTTT; CDR3 protein: CASSSFTGADEKLFF
D gene: -; V gene: TRBV7-3; J gene: TRBJ1-6; clone size: -; CDR3 DNA: TGTGCCAGCAGCTTAGGCCAGGTTAATTCACCCCTCCACTTT; CDR3 protein: CASSLGQVNSPLHF
D gene: -; V gene: TRBV13; J gene: TRBJ2-7; clone size: -; CDR3 DNA: TGTGCCAGCAGCTCGGGCGGGGACTACGAGCAGTACTTC; CDR3 protein: CASSSGGDYEQYF
D gene: TRBD1; V gene: TRBV4-2; J gene: TRBJ1-6; clone size: -; CDR3 DNA: TGTGCCAGCAGCCCAACGACAGGGTCGGGCAATTCACCCCTCCACTTT; CDR3 protein: CASSPTTGSGNSPLHF
D gene: -; V gene: TRBV3-1/TRBV3-2; J gene: TRBJ1-3; clone size: -; CDR3 DNA: TGTGCCAGCAGCGCTACAGGGTTCGGAAACACCATATATTTT; CDR3 protein: CASSATGFGNTIYF
D gene: -; V gene: TRBV6-2/TRBV6-3; J gene: TRBJ2-7; clone size: -; CDR3 DNA: TGTGCCAGCAGTAACGGACTTTCCAGCTCCTACGAGCAGTACTTC; CDR3 protein: CASSNGLSSSYEQYF